The sequence of this TCR beta chain was determined in a study of OX40 agonist ivuxolimab in advanced cancers. Turning to the study itself: Patient treatment consisted of intravenous ivuxolimab administration every 2 weeks at 0.01 to 10 mg/kg. Study results and limitations: Patients with a partial response at 0.1-3.0 mg/kg had among the lowest clonal expansion. Mean expanded clone counts were higher in CD8+ than CD4+ T cells.

A word on this clone: Antigen: not known.

V shed 0 bases and J 3 bases; nucleotides not matched to a gene: 12. CDR3 length equals 19 residues. Per the germline V gene, CDR1 is LNHNV and CDR2 is YYDKDF (reference sequence). Autoimmune disease history or systemic immunosuppression led to patients being barred. TCRdb's table, derived via immunoSEQ multiplex PCR, lists solely in-frame clones and lacks some. The sample consists of 65,000 to 75,000 clones, roughly 88% of them appearing once. The chain uses TRBV15 and TRBJ2-1, with 9 nucleotides matching TRBD1. Here the sequenced sample was CD4+ or CD8+ T cells sorted from blood, taken in a trial of the OX40 agonist ivuxolimab. The sequence came from an adult with an advanced solid tumor such as melanoma, head and neck, liver or kidney cancer. In DNA, the CDR3 is TGTGCCACCAGCAGAGATCTCGTCCCCGGGACAGGGAACTACAATGAGCAGTTCTTC. Protein sequence: CATSRDLVPGTGNYNEQFF.